This T cell receptor beta chain was recorded in a study of control samples from healthy donors and cancer patients. The data were produced by immunoSEQ multiplex PCR, yet TCRdb's version contains in-frame clones alone and is incomplete. The data contain about 130,000 clones, around 94% of them singletons. With 7 bases removed from V and 4 bases from J, the gap between germline ends came to 14 bases. The germline V gene has CDR1 SGHDT and CDR2 YYEEEE. CDR3 length: 13 amino acids. The gene calls are TRBV5-6 and TRBJ1-2; maybe TRBD1 (5 bases). Sequenced material: PBMCs. This clonotype was obtained from a man aged 55 to 70 with colorectal cancer. The CDR3 sequence: CASFGTGPYGYTF. The CDR3, as DNA: TGTGCCAGCTTCGGGACCGGACCCTATGGCTACACCTTC.